The rows below give T cell receptor beta chains drawn from one sample of a study of OX40 agonist ivuxolimab in advanced cancers. Only in-frame clones appear in the TCRdb table, and some are missing; sequencing was by immunoSEQ multiplex PCR. The profile shows 25,000 to 40,000 clones, approximately 87% of them singletons. The specimen was CD4+ or CD8+ T cells sorted from blood, collected in a trial of the OX40 agonist ivuxolimab. These receptors were obtained from an adult with an advanced solid tumor such as melanoma, head and neck, liver or kidney cancer. Each CDR3 is given with its conserved first and last residue. Fields, in order: D gene, J gene, clone size, V gene, CDR3 DNA, CDR3 protein. A D gene is named only where the DNA matches it firmly. Size tells how often a clone was seen (once, few, many) or the class of an expanded clone, and some rows leave it out.

D gene: .
J gene: TRBJ2-7
clone size: .
V gene: TRBV11-2
CDR3 DNA: TGTGCCAGCAGCTTCGGGGACGAGCAGTACTTC
CDR3 protein: CASSFGDEQYF

D gene: .
J gene: TRBJ2-2
clone size: .
V gene: TRBV6-1
CDR3 DNA: TGTGCCAGCAGTGAACGGATCGGGGAGCTGTTTTTT
CDR3 protein: CASSERIGELFF

D gene: .
J gene: TRBJ1-2
clone size: .
V gene: TRBV27
CDR3 DNA: TGTGCCAGCAGTCGTAGTGGGATTCGGACAGAAAATTTCTATGGCTACACCTTC
CDR3 protein: CASSRSGIRTENFYGYTF

D gene: TRBD1
J gene: TRBJ2-3
clone size: .
V gene: TRBV5-1
CDR3 DNA: TGCGCCAGCAGCGAGGACAGGGGGCGAGATACGCAGTATTTT
CDR3 protein: CASSEDRGRDTQYF

D gene: .
J gene: TRBJ2-1
clone size: .
V gene: TRBV7-9
CDR3 DNA: TGTGCCAGCAGCCGAGGGGCGGGTAATGAGCAGTTCTTC
CDR3 protein: CASSRGAGNEQFF

D gene: TRBD1
J gene: TRBJ2-1
clone size: .
V gene: TRBV10-2
CDR3 DNA: TGCGCCAGCAGTGGTTGGGACAGCTACTACAATGAGCAGTTCTTC
CDR3 protein: CASSGWDSYYNEQFF

D gene: TRBD1
J gene: TRBJ1-3
clone size: .
V gene: TRBV5-1
CDR3 DNA: TGCGCCAGCAGCCCCCCGGGACAGAGAAACACCATATATTTT
CDR3 protein: CASSPPGQRNTIYF

D gene: TRBD1
J gene: TRBJ1-5
clone size: few
V gene: TRBV2
CDR3 DNA: TGTGCCAGCAGTCAGGGGGTTGTTGAGCCCCAGCATTTT
CDR3 protein: CASSQGVVEPQHF

D gene: .
J gene: TRBJ2-7
clone size: .
V gene: TRBV18
CDR3 DNA: TGTGCCAGCTCACCAGGCCCAATGGGCTACGAGCAGTACTTC
CDR3 protein: CASSPGPMGYEQYF

D gene: TRBD2
J gene: TRBJ2-3
clone size: .
V gene: TRBV18
CDR3 DNA: TGTGCCAGCTCATCGGGACTAGCGGGGACCACAGATACGCAGTATTTT
CDR3 protein: CASSSGLAGTTDTQYF

D gene: .
J gene: TRBJ2-3
clone size: .
V gene: TRBV6-5
CDR3 DNA: TGTGCCAGCAGTTTCCCGGGGACAGATACGCAGTATTTT
CDR3 protein: CASSFPGTDTQYF

D gene: TRBD1
J gene: TRBJ1-6
clone size: .
V gene: TRBV19
CDR3 DNA: TGTGCCAGTAGGGACAGGAGCTCCTATAATTCACCCCTCCACTTT
CDR3 protein: CASRDRSSYNSPLHF

D gene: TRBD2
J gene: TRBJ2-7
clone size: .
V gene: TRBV11-2
CDR3 DNA: TGTGCCAGCAGCTTAGCTAGCGGGAGCTCCTACGAGCAGTACTTC
CDR3 protein: CASSLASGSSYEQYF

D gene: .
J gene: TRBJ1-1
clone size: .
V gene: TRBV5-6
CDR3 DNA: TGTGCCAGCAGCTTGGGACAGGTGGGGACCACTGAAGCTTTCTTT
CDR3 protein: CASSLGQVGTTEAFF

D gene: TRBD1
J gene: TRBJ1-2
clone size: .
V gene: TRBV7-2
CDR3 DNA: TGTGCCAGCAGCTTATCGGTTTCAGGGGGGGGCCTCAACTATGGCTACACCTTC
CDR3 protein: CASSLSVSGGGLNYGYTF

D gene: .
J gene: TRBJ1-1
clone size: .
V gene: TRBV2
CDR3 DNA: TGTGCCAGCAGTTTGACAGGCTTGAACACTGAAGCTTTCTTT
CDR3 protein: CASSLTGLNTEAFF

D gene: .
J gene: TRBJ1-2
clone size: once
V gene: TRBV6-9
CDR3 DNA: TGTGCCAGCAGTAAACAGGAGAAGTTCTATGGCTACACCTTC
CDR3 protein: CASSKQEKFYGYTF

D gene: .
J gene: TRBJ2-1
clone size: .
V gene: TRBV5-6
CDR3 DNA: TGTGCCAGCAGTTATAGCGTCCTCAGCGGGAATGAGCAGTTCTTC
CDR3 protein: CASSYSVLSGNEQFF

D gene: TRBD2
J gene: TRBJ2-3
clone size: once
V gene: TRBV11-3
CDR3 DNA: TGTGCCAGCAGCCTTAGCGGGATAGGTACAGATACGCAGTATTTT
CDR3 protein: CASSLSGIGTDTQYF

D gene: .
J gene: TRBJ2-5
clone size: .
V gene: TRBV7-2
CDR3 DNA: TGTGCCAGCAGCCGCCTACAAGAGACCCAGTACTTC
CDR3 protein: CASSRLQETQYF

D gene: .
J gene: TRBJ2-3
clone size: .
V gene: TRBV6-1
CDR3 DNA: TGTGCCAGCAGTGACCTGGCGGGTGCCCTTAGGCAGTATTTT
CDR3 protein: CASSDLAGALRQYF

D gene: TRBD2
J gene: TRBJ2-1
clone size: .
V gene: TRBV4-1
CDR3 DNA: TGCGCCAGCAGCCAAGTCCGTAGCGGGAGCTTAAGCAATGAGCAGTTCTTC
CDR3 protein: CASSQVRSGSLSNEQFF

D gene: TRBD1
J gene: TRBJ1-1
clone size: once
V gene: TRBV19
CDR3 DNA: TGTGCCAGTATGGGGCAGGACAGGGCCACTGAAGCTTTCTTT
CDR3 protein: CASMGQDRATEAFF

D gene: .
J gene: TRBJ2-7
clone size: .
V gene: TRBV23-1
CDR3 DNA: TGCGCCAGCAGTCAATCTGCGGCCAAAGCTGGGATTGGTTACGAGCAGTACTTC
CDR3 protein: CASSQSAAKAGIGYEQYF

D gene: .
J gene: TRBJ1-1
clone size: once
V gene: TRBV14
CDR3 DNA: TGTGCCAGCAGCCAAGTATCGTGGGGGGAATTTGAAGCTTTCTTT
CDR3 protein: CASSQVSWGEFEAFF

D gene: .
J gene: TRBJ2-1
clone size: .
V gene: TRBV27
CDR3 DNA: TGTGCCAGCAGTTTATCCCCCATGCCGAACGCGTACAATGAGCAGTTCTTC
CDR3 protein: CASSLSPMPNAYNEQFF

D gene: .
J gene: TRBJ2-1
clone size: .
V gene: TRBV27
CDR3 DNA: TGTGCCAGCAGTATCCGGGTCCACGGGGACAATGAGCAGTTCTTC
CDR3 protein: CASSIRVHGDNEQFF

D gene: TRBD1
J gene: TRBJ2-2
clone size: .
V gene: TRBV19
CDR3 DNA: TGTGCCAGTAGGCCGGCAGGGGGATCCGCCACTGGCACCGGGGAGCTGTTTTTT
CDR3 protein: CASRPAGGSATGTGELFF

D gene: TRBD2
J gene: TRBJ2-7
clone size: .
V gene: TRBV5-6
CDR3 DNA: TGTGCCAGCAGCTTGGACAGACTAGCGCCTACCTACGAGCAGTACTTC
CDR3 protein: CASSLDRLAPTYEQYF

D gene: .
J gene: TRBJ2-2
clone size: .
V gene: TRBV4-1
CDR3 DNA: TGCGCCAGCAGCCGCCTTGACATGCTAAGTCGCACCGGGGAGCTGTTTTTT
CDR3 protein: CASSRLDMLSRTGELFF

D gene: .
J gene: TRBJ2-5
clone size: .
V gene: TRBV5-6
CDR3 DNA: TGTGCCAGCAGCTCCGACAGTTCTCAAGAGACCCAGTACTTC
CDR3 protein: CASSSDSSQETQYF

D gene: .
J gene: TRBJ1-1
clone size: .
V gene: TRBV7-9
CDR3 DNA: TGTGCCAGCAGCTTAGATGCATTGAACACTGAAGCTTTCTTT
CDR3 protein: CASSLDALNTEAFF

D gene: .
J gene: TRBJ1-5
clone size: few
V gene: TRBV19
CDR3 DNA: TGTGCCAGTAGTTGGGCCAATCAGCCCCAGCATTTT
CDR3 protein: CASSWANQPQHF

D gene: .
J gene: TRBJ2-7
clone size: .
V gene: TRBV5-6
CDR3 DNA: TGTGCCAGCAGCTTAGGTGGCGGGTGGCCCTACGAGCAGTACTTC
CDR3 protein: CASSLGGGWPYEQYF

D gene: .
J gene: TRBJ2-7
clone size: .
V gene: TRBV4-1
CDR3 DNA: TGCGCCAGCAGCCAAGATCTTAACCGGGAGCTCGAGCAGTACTTC
CDR3 protein: CASSQDLNRELEQYF

D gene: TRBD2
J gene: TRBJ2-1
clone size: .
V gene: TRBV19
CDR3 DNA: TGTGCCAGTAAAACGACTAGCGGGAATTACAATGAGCAGTTCTTC
CDR3 protein: CASKTTSGNYNEQFF

D gene: TRBD2
J gene: TRBJ2-5
clone size: .
V gene: TRBV5-4
CDR3 DNA: TGTGCCAGCAGCTCAGGAAGACTAGCGGGGGCCCAAGAGACCCAGTACTTC
CDR3 protein: CASSSGRLAGAQETQYF

D gene: .
J gene: TRBJ2-5
clone size: .
V gene: TRBV5-6
CDR3 DNA: TGTGCCAGCAGCTTGGAGAGGGGGGAAGAGACCCAGTACTTC
CDR3 protein: CASSLERGEETQYF

D gene: .
J gene: TRBJ2-3
clone size: .
V gene: TRBV5-1
CDR3 DNA: TGCGCCAGCAGCTTTGCCCCCGCGTCACCGGGCACAGATACGCAGTATTTT
CDR3 protein: CASSFAPASPGTDTQYF

D gene: .
J gene: TRBJ2-5
clone size: .
V gene: TRBV28
CDR3 DNA: TGTGCCAGCAGTTTGGGTCCTTTTCAAGAGACCCAGTACTTC
CDR3 protein: CASSLGPFQETQYF